A single sample is the source of the 18 T cell receptor beta chains below, sequenced in a study of OX40 agonist ivuxolimab in advanced cancers. Sequencing used immunoSEQ multiplex PCR; TCRdb keeps in-frame clones, though not all of them. This sample has about 17,000 clones; around 80% occur once, and the top ten carry roughly 2.3%. Sequenced here: CD4+ or CD8+ T cells sorted from blood, sampled in a trial of the OX40 agonist ivuxolimab. The receptors originated from an adult with an advanced solid tumor such as melanoma, head and neck, liver or kidney cancer.

The V gene is TRBV27, the J gene TRBJ2-3, with 8 bases that match TRBD2. V dropped 6 bases and J dropped 0; count of bases not matched to a gene: 5. CDR1 is MNHEY and CDR2 is SMNVEV in the germline V gene (reference sequence). The CDR3 totals 15 residues. The CDR3 DNA is TGTGCCAGCAGACTAGCGGCAATTAGCACAGATACGCAGTATTTT. Translated: CASRLAAISTDTQYF.

V and J are TRBV7-9 and TRBJ2-5, with D tentatively TRBD2 (6 bases). Trimming pared 0 bases from V and 4 bases from J, leaving 6 bases between. The germline V gene encodes CDR1 SEHNR and CDR2 FQNEAQ (reference sequence). The CDR3 is 13 amino acids. This chain's CDR3 is CASSLAAGETQYF. The DNA of the CDR3 is TGTGCCAGCAGCTTAGCAGCGGGAGAGACCCAGTACTTC.

The rearrangement links TRBV18 to TRBJ2-1; tentative D call: TRBD1 (5 bases). V was trimmed by 6 bases and J by 9 bases, leaving 9 bases between them. The CDR3 is 11 amino acids. Per germline, CDR1 KGHSH and CDR2 LQKENI. The CDR3 is CASSQGGEQFF. In DNA form, the CDR3 reads TGTGCCAGCTCGCAGGGCGGTGAGCAGTTCTTC.

This rearrangement joins TRBV20-1 to TRBJ1-2; TRBD1 matches at 9 bases. Germline V lookup: CDR1 DFQATT, CDR2 SNEGSKA (reference sequence). J gave up 6 bases and V 6 bases, and 2 bases lay outside the gene matches. The CDR3 loop spans 11 amino acids. In DNA form, the CDR3 reads TGCAGTGCCGGGACAGGGAATGGCTACACCTTC. Translated: CSAGTGNGYTF.

The rearrangement joins TRBV28 to TRBJ2-7; 15 bases match TRBD2. The CDR3 covers 19 residues. Germline lookup yields CDR1 MDHEN and CDR2 SYDVKM. The trim removed 6 bases at V and 2 bases at J, leaving 14 bases unmatched. CDR3 sequence: CASSPAGLAGGRPAYEQYF. In nucleotides, the CDR3 is TGTGCCAGCAGCCCGGCGGGACTAGCGGGAGGTCGACCCGCCTACGAGCAGTACTTC. The full variable domain, in which reference TRBV28 and TRBJ2-7 provide the parts outside the CDR3, is DVKVTQSSRYLVKRTGEKVFLECVQDMDHENMFWYRQDPGLGLRLIYFSYDVKMKEKGDIPEGYSVSREKKERFSLILESASTNQTSMYLCASSPAGLAGGRPAYEQYFGPGTRLTVT.

The rearrangement uses TRBV18 and TRBJ2-1; D remains ambiguous. The CDR3 spans 14 residues. Germline lookup yields CDR1 KGHSH and CDR2 LQKENI. Trimming shortened V by 6 bases and J by 7 bases, and 16 bases separated the two germline ends. The chain's CDR3 is CASSRSQSPNEQFF. The CDR3 DNA is TGTGCCAGCTCCCGATCTCAGAGTCCTAATGAGCAGTTCTTC.

The chain joins TRBV30 to TRBJ2-2; 7 bases line up with TRBD2. CDR3 length: 12 residues. The ends lost 5 bases at V and 8 bases at J; junction bases unmatched: 5. Germline lookup yields CDR1 GTSNPN and CDR2 SVGIG (reference sequence). CDR3 coding DNA: TGTGCCTGGGGGAGGGTTGCGGGGGAGCTGTTTTTT. This sequence encodes CAWGRVAGELFF.

This clone has a single count. The chain links TRBV28 to TRBJ1-2; possibly TRBD1 for D (6 bases). The V gene lost 3 bases and the J gene lost 4 bases, with 12 bases spanning the gap. CDR3 length: 14 residues. CDR1 is MDHEN, CDR2 SYDVKM, per germline. This CDR3 is CASSLRTALYGYTF. In DNA, the CDR3 is TGTGCCAGCAGTTTGCGGACAGCTCTCTATGGCTACACCTTC.

The J gene is TRBJ1-3, the V gene TRBV28; no reliable D call. V was pared by 4 bases and J by 2 bases, with 0 bases between. The germline gives CDR1 MDHEN, CDR2 SYDVKM. The CDR3 contains 11 residues. Written as DNA, the CDR3 is TGTGCCAGCAGTTCTGGAAACACCATATATTTT. Its protein is CASSSGNTIYF. Looking up the rest from reference TRBV28 and TRBJ1-3 gives the full variable domain: DVKVTQSSRYLVKRTGEKVFLECVQDMDHENMFWYRQDPGLGLRLIYFSYDVKMKEKGDIPEGYSVSREKKERFSLILESASTNQTSMYLCASSSGNTIYFGEGSWLTVV.

The chain is built from TRBV7-2 and TRBJ2-1; D is uncertain. V lost 1 base and J lost 9, with 7 bases in between. Germline CDR1 and CDR2: SGHTA and FQGNSA. The CDR3 is 12 residues long. The DNA for the CDR3 is TGTGCCAGCAGCTTAGGCCCTGGTGAGCAGTTCTTC. This codes for CASSLGPGEQFF.

This clone was observed a handful of times. V and J are TRBV11-2 and TRBJ2-7; D unresolved. From germline, CDR1 is SGHAT and CDR2 FQNNGV. This CDR3 region has 12 residues. The V gene lost 5 bases and the J gene lost 7 bases, with 12 bases spanning the gap. The chain's CDR3 is CASSHPSREQYF. The CDR3 DNA is TGTGCCAGCAGCCACCCCTCTCGGGAGCAGTACTTC.

The J gene is TRBJ2-7, the V gene TRBV11-2; TRBD2 aligns across 8 bases. With 3 bases clipped from V and 10 bases from J, the junction kept 11 bases outside the gene matches. Germline lookup yields CDR1 SGHAT and CDR2 FQNNGV. The CDR3 is 14 amino acids. The CDR3 region is CASSLEAGASRQYF. The CDR3 DNA reads TGTGCCAGCAGCTTGGAAGCGGGAGCGTCACGACAGTACTTC.

This rearrangement joins TRBV28 to TRBJ1-5; TRBD1 agrees at 9 bases. The V gene's germline CDR1 is MDHEN and CDR2 SYDVKM. V lost 2 bases, J lost 4 bases, and 0 bases stayed unmatched. The CDR3 runs 14 residues. CDR3 region: CASSLGTGNQPQHF. CDR3 DNA sequence: TGTGCCAGCAGTTTAGGGACAGGGAATCAGCCCCAGCATTTT.

The J gene is TRBJ2-2, the V gene TRBV7-9, with D perhaps matching TRBD2 (6 bases). This CDR3 contains 14 residues. Germline V gene sequence: CDR1 SEHNR, CDR2 FQNEAQ (reference sequence). The ends were cut back, 2 bases at V and 6 bases at J, with 10 bases in the middle. This CDR3 is CASSLPRLAGELFF. In DNA, the CDR3 is TGTGCCAGCAGCTTACCCCGACTAGCCGGGGAGCTGTTTTTT.

This chain uses TRBV7-2 with TRBJ2-7; the D gene is possibly TRBD1 (6 bases). The germline V and J ends were trimmed by 4 bases and 5 bases, with 21 bases remaining between them. The CDR3 extends over 16 amino acids. Germline V gene sequence: CDR1 SGHTA, CDR2 FQGNSA. CDR3: CASSYSTGSGRDEQYF. The CDR3, as DNA: TGTGCCAGCAGCTACAGTACAGGGTCGGGTCGTGACGAGCAGTACTTC.

The gene calls are TRBV7-2 and TRBJ1-6; D might be TRBD1 (5 bases). V was cut by 6 bases and J by 10 bases, with 16 bases left in between. Germline CDR1 SGHTA, CDR2 FQGNSA. The CDR3 spans 14 residues. The CDR3 DNA follows: TGTGCCAGCAGGTCGGGACGGGGACTCTCACCCCTCCACTTT. Translating gives CASRSGRGLSPLHF.

This chain connects TRBV6-1 to TRBJ2-7; D gene ambiguous. V lost 2 bases and J lost 0, with 8 bases in between. CDR1 and CDR2 from the germline V gene are MNHNS and SASEGT. The CDR3 has 14 amino acids. The CDR3, as DNA: TGTGCCAGCAGTGAAAGGTACAGCTCCTACGAGCAGTACTTC. It is translated as CASSERYSSYEQYF.

The rearrangement links TRBV5-1 to TRBJ2-7; 9 nucleotides line up with TRBD1. Unmatched junction bases numbered 7, after V lost 3 bases and J lost 3 bases. CDR1 and CDR2 from the germline V gene are SGHRS and YFSETQ. This CDR3 region has 15 residues. In nucleotides, the CDR3 is TGCGCCAGCAGCTACACAGGGGGCCGCGGCTACGAGCAGTACTTC. Amino acid sequence: CASSYTGGRGYEQYF.